The 11 T cell receptor beta chains presented below share a single source sample, sequenced in a study of shared clonotypes between healthy human individuals. Profiling relied on immunoSEQ multiplex PCR, and the TCRdb table lists in-frame clones only, not all of them. The sample shows some 800,000 clones, 90% to 95% of them seen only once. Naive CD8 cells comprised CD45RO-negative, CCR7-positively selected cells, excluding terminally differentiated effector memory CD45RA+ cells. Sequencing was performed on naive CD8+ T cells sorted from blood. These receptors originate from a man between 25 and 39 years old in good health.

The chain recombines TRBV27 with TRBJ2-7; maybe TRBD1 (6 bases). Trimming shortened V by 5 bases and J by 0 bases, and 8 bases separated the two germline ends. Germline CDR1 and CDR2: MNHEY and SMNVEV (reference sequence). The CDR3 consists of 13 residues. The CDR3 coding sequence is TGTGCCAGCAGTCGGACAGCCTCCTACGAGCAGTACTTC. Its translation: CASSRTASYEQYF.

The table lists this clone with a count of one. The chain recombines TRBV7-9 with TRBJ1-1; D is perhaps TRBD1 (5 bases). V was trimmed by 6 bases and J by 3 bases, leaving 14 bases between them. CDR3 length equals 14 residues. The germline V gene has CDR1 SEHNR and CDR2 FQNEAQ (reference sequence). The CDR3: CASSLVQGDTEAFF. The CDR3 bases are TGTGCCAGCAGTCTTGTTCAAGGGGACACTGAAGCTTTCTTT.

Worth noting for this clone: Different DNA sequences within this sample yield the same CDR3. The chain links TRBV11-2 to TRBJ2-1, with D possibly being TRBD1 or TRBD2 (5 bases each). The V gene's germline CDR1 is SGHAT and CDR2 FQNNGV. This CDR3 spans 18 amino acids. V was shortened by 5 bases and J by 9 bases, with 29 bases between the two germline ends. CDR3 nucleotide sequence: TGTGCCAGCAGCGGGGGTGGGAAATTGGGGCGGGTTTTCGCTGAGCAGTTCTTC. This gives the protein CASSGGGKLGRVFAEQFF.

This clone is labeled as medium-sized. Other nucleotide sequences in the sample specify the same CDR3. The chain joins TRBV7-3 to TRBJ2-7; no clear D. This CDR3 is built from 17 residues. The germline V gene has CDR1 SGHTA and CDR2 FQGTGA. Trimming pared 4 bases from V and 0 bases from J, leaving 19 bases between. The CDR3 nucleotides are TGTGCCAGCAGCTCTAATGTCCCCAGCTCGGGCTCCTACGAGCAGTACTTC. This codes for CASSSNVPSSGSYEQYF.

This rearrangement joins TRBV27 to TRBJ2-1; D is possibly TRBD1 (6 bases). This CDR3 comprises 14 residues. Germline V CDR1 and CDR2: MNHEY, SMNVEV (reference sequence). Trimming removed 4 bases from V and 7 bases from J, with 14 bases in between. Here the CDR3 DNA reads TGTGCCAGCAGTTGGCAGGGGATAAAGAATGAGCAGTTCTTC. Its protein product is CASSWQGIKNEQFF.

V usage is TRBV12-5 and J usage is TRBJ2-5; no reliable D call. V was pared by 6 bases and J by 2 bases, with 10 bases between. Germline CDR1 LGHNT, CDR2 FRNRAP. The CDR3 sequence is 13 residues long. CDR3 DNA: TGTGCTAGTGGCCCCGACATGCAAGAGACCCAGTACTTC. Translation gives CASGPDMQETQYF.

Concerning this clone: The sample contains more than one DNA sequence encoding this CDR3. The chain combines TRBV15 with TRBJ2-1; D gene uncertain. CDR1 and CDR2 (germline): LNHNV, YYDKDF (reference sequence). The CDR3 has 14 residues. V shed 4 bases and J shed 0 bases, with 7 bases lying between them. The CDR3 nucleotides read TGTGCCACCAGCAAGGATCTCTCCTACAATGAGCAGTTCTTC. This gives the protein CATSKDLSYNEQFF.

The gene calls are TRBV13 and TRBJ2-2, with a weak D call TRBD1 (5 bases). V lost 2 bases and J lost 6, with 10 bases in between. Germline V lookup: CDR1 PRHDT, CDR2 FYEKMQ (reference sequence). The CDR3 extends over 14 amino acids. CDR3 in amino acids: CASSLWGAAGELFF. The CDR3 coding sequence is TGTGCCAGCAGCTTATGGGGCGCCGCCGGGGAGCTGTTTTTT.

The CDR3 protein is CASSLALGGKTEAFF. CDR3 bases: TGTGCCAGCAGCTTGGCCTTAGGGGGCAAGACTGAAGCTTTCTTT. The genes are TRBV5-4 and TRBJ1-1; 7 nucleotides align to TRBD1. Germline CDR1 is SGHNT and CDR2 is YYREEE (reference sequence). J was trimmed by 5 bases and V by 0 bases; bases with no gene match: 7. The CDR3 is made up of 15 amino acids.

This sequence joins TRBV9 and TRBJ2-1; D is unclear. Germline CDR1 is SGDLS and CDR2 is YYNGEE. The CDR3 is 16 amino acids. Trimming took 4 bases from V and 9 from J, leaving 23 bases between them. The CDR3 sequence: CASSPYLSDVKSEQFF. For the CDR3, the DNA is TGTGCCAGCAGCCCTTATTTGTCGGACGTCAAGAGTGAGCAGTTCTTC.

In this sample, this clone turned up once. V gene TRBV11-2 combines with J gene TRBJ1-1; D possibly corresponds to TRBD1 (5 bases). The CDR3 has 15 amino acids. Germline V CDR1 and CDR2: SGHAT, FQNNGV. V was pared by 0 bases and J by 0 bases, with 8 bases between. The CDR3 is CASSLEGGLNTEAFF. The CDR3 nucleotides are TGTGCCAGCAGCTTAGAGGGGGGGTTGAACACTGAAGCTTTCTTT.